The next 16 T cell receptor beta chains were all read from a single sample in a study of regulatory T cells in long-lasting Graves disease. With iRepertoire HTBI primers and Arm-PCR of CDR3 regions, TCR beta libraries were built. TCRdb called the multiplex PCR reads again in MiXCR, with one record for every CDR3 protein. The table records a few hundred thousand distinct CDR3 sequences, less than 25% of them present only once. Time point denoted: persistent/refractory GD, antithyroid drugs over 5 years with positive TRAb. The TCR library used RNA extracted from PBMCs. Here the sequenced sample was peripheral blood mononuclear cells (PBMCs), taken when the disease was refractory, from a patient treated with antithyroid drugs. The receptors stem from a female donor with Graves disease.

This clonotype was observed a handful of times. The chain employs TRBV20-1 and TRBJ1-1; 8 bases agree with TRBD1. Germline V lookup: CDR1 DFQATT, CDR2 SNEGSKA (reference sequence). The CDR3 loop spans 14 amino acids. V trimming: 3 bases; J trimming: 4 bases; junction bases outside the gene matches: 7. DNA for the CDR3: TGCAGTGCTAGGCCAGGGGGCAGAGGCACTGAAGCTTTCTTT. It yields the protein CSARPGGRGTEAFF.

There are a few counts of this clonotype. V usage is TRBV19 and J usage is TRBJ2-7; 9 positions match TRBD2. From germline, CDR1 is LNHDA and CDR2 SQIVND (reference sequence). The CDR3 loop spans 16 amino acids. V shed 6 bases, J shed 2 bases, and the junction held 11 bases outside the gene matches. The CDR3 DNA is TGTGCCAGTAGATTTATTAGCGGGAGTGGAGCCTACGAGCAGTACTTC. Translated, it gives CASRFISGSGAYEQYF.

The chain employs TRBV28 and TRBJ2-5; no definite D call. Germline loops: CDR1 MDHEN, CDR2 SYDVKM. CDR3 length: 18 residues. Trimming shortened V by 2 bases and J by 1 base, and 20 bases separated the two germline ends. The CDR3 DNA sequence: TGTGCCAGCAGTTTAAACCCGGTTGACCCCGGGCCCCAAGAGACCCAGTACTTC. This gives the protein CASSLNPVDPGPQETQYF.

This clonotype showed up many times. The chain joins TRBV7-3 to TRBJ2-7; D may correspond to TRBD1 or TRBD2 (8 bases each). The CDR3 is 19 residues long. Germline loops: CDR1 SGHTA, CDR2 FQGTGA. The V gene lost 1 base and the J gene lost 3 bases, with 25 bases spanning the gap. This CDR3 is CASSLNPGGNSGTNYEQYF. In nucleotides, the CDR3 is TGTGCCAGCAGCTTAAACCCAGGGGGCAATAGCGGGACAAACTACGAGCAGTACTTC.

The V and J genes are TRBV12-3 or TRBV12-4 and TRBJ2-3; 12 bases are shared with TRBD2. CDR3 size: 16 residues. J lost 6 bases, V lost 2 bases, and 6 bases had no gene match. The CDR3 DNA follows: TGTGCCAGCAGTTTACCCTTGACTAGCGGGAGCGATACGCAGTATTTT. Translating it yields CASSLPLTSGSDTQYF.

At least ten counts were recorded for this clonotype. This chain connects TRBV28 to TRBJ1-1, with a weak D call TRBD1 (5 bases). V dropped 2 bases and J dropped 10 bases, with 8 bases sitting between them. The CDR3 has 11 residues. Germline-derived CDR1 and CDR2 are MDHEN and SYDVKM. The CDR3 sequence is CASSLQGRAFF. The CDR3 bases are TGTGCCAGCAGTTTACAGGGTAGAGCTTTCTTT.

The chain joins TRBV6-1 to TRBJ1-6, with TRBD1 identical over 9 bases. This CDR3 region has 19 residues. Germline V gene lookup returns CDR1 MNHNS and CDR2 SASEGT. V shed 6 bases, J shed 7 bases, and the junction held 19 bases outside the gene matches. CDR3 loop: CASSRNSLSGTGKNSPLHF. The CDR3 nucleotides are TGTGCCAGCAGCCGGAACTCCTTGTCCGGGACAGGGAAGAATTCACCCCTCCACTTT.

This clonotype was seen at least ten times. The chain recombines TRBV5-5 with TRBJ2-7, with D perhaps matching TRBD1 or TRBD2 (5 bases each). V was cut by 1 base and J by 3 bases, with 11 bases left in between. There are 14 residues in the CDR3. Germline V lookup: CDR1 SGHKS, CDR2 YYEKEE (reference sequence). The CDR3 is CASSLRDPNYEQYF. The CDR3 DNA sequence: TGTGCCAGCAGCTTGAGGGACCCTAACTACGAGCAGTACTTC. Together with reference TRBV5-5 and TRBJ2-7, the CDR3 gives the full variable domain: DAGVTQSPTHLIKTRGQQVTLRCSPISGHKSVSWYQQVLGQGPQFIFQYYEKEERGRGNFPDRFSARQFPNYSSELNVNALLLGDSALYLCASSLRDPNYEQYFGPGTRLTVT.

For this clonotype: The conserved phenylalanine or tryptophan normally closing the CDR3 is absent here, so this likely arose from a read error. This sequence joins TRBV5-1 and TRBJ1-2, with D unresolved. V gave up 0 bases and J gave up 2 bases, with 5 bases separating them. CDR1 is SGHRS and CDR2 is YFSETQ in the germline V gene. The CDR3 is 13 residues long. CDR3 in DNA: TGCGCCAGCAGCTTGGGCAGCAACTATGGCTACACCATC. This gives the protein CASSLGSNYGYTI.

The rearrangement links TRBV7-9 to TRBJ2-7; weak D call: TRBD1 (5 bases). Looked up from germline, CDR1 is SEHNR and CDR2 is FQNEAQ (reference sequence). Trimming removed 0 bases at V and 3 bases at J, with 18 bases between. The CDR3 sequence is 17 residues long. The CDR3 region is CASSLARIGRGFYEQYF. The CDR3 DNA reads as TGTGCCAGCAGCTTAGCGCGGATCGGTAGGGGATTCTACGAGCAGTACTTC. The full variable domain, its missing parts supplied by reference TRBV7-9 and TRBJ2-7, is DTGVSQNPRHKITKRGQNVTFRCDPISEHNRLYWYRQTLGQGPEFLTYFQNEAQLEKSRLLSDRFSAERPKGSFSTLEIQRTEQGDSAMYLCASSLARIGRGFYEQYFGPGTRLTVT.

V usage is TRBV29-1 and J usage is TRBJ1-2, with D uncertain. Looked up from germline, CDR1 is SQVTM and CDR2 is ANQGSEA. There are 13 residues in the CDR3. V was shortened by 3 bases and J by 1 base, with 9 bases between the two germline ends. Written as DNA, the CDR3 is TGCAGCGTTGAGCAACTGGGTAACTATGGCTACACCTTC. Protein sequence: CSVEQLGNYGYTF.

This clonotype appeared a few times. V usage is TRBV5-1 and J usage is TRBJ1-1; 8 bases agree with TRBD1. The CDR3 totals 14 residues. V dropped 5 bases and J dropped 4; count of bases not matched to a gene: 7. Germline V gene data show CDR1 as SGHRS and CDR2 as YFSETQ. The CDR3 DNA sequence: TGCGCCAGCAGGCCGGGACAGGTTATCACTGAAGCTTTCTTT. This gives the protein CASRPGQVITEAFF.

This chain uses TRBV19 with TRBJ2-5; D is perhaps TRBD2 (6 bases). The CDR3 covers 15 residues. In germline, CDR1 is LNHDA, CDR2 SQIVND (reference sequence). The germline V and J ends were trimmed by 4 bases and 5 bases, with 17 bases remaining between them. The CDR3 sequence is CASSTKSGGRETQYF. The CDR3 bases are TGTGCCAGTAGTACAAAGTCAGGAGGGCGCGAGACCCAGTACTTC.

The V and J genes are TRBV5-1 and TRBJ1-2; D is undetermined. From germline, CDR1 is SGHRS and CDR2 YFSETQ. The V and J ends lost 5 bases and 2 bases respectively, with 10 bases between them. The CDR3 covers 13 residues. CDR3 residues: CASSYDTNYGYTF. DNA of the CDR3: TGCGCCAGCAGTTACGACACCAACTATGGCTACACCTTC.

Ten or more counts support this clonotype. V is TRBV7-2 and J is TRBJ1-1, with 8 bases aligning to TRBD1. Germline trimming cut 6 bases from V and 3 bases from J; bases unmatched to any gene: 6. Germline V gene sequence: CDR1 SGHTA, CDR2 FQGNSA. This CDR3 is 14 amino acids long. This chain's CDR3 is CASRTFRGHTEAFF. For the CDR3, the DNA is TGTGCCAGCAGGACCTTCAGGGGGCACACTGAAGCTTTCTTT.

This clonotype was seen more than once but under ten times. The CDR3 protein is CSARVAGGYTF. The CDR3 DNA reads as TGCAGTGCTAGGGTGGCAGGTGGCTACACCTTC. The chain joins TRBV20-1 to TRBJ1-2; D is uncertain. With 3 bases removed from V and 7 bases from J, the gap between germline ends came to 9 bases. This CDR3 spans 11 amino acids. Germline values: CDR1 DFQATT, CDR2 SNEGSKA (reference sequence).